This T cell receptor beta chain derives from a study of shared clonotypes between healthy human individuals. Study conclusions and caveats: The sharing of about 5% of naive CD4 clonotypes was seen across a handful of donors. The generation probabilities recorded for non-shared clonotypes fell below those of clonotypes shared by all four donors. In this cohort, only blood was sampled, and tissue repertoires likely differ.

This CDR3 has 15 residues. Germline-derived CDR1 and CDR2 are MGHDK and SYGVNS. Trimming left V 1 base short and J 0 bases short, with 7 bases between. As regards this clone: Antigen unknown.

Genomic DNA of every subset was divided equally among multiple immunoSEQ plates. TCRdb's copy holds only in-frame clones and misses some; the assay was immunoSEQ multiplex PCR. The data hold roughly 1,100,000 clones, with more than 60% observed a single time. This sequence was found in a man aged 18 to 30 in good health. Source material: memory CD4+ T cells sorted from blood. Subset defined: CD45RA-negative fraction. The chain combines TRBV25-1 with TRBJ1-3, with D perhaps TRBD1 (5 bases). The CDR3 sequence is CASSEFGTSGNTIYF. In DNA, the CDR3 is TGTGCCAGCAGTGAATTTGGGACCTCTGGAAACACCATATATTTT.